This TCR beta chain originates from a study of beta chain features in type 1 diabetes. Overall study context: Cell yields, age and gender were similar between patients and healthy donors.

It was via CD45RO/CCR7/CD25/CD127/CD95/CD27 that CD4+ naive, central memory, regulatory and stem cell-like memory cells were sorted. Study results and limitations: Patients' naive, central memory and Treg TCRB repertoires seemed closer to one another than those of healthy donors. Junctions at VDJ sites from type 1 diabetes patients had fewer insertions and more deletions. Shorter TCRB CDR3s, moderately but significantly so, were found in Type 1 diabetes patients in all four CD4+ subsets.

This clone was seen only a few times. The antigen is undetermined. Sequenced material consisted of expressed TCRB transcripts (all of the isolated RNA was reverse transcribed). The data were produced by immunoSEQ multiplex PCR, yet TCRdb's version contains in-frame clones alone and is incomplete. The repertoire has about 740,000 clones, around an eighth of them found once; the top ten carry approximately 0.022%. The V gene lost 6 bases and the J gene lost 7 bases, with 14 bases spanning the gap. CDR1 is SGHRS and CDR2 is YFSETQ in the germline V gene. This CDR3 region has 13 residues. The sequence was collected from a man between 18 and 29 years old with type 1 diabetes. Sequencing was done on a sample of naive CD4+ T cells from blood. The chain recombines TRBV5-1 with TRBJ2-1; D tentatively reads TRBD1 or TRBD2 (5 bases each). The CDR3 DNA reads TGCGCCAGCACTTCCGGGGCCGGGAATGAGCAGTTCTTC. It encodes CASTSGAGNEQFF.